This T cell receptor (beta chain) was captured by sequencing in a study of OX40 agonist ivuxolimab in advanced cancers. Broadly, across the study: Ivuxolimab, which targeted the costimulatory receptor OX40 (CD134), was an agonistic, fully human IgG2 monoclonal antibody. Intravenous ivuxolimab was administered to patients every 2 weeks at six dose levels: 0.01, 0.1, 0.3, 1.5, 3 and 10 mg/kg. Of the approximately 50 patients in dose escalation, about 20 had hepatocellular carcinoma, some 15 had melanoma, 9 had renal cell carcinoma and 9 had head and neck cancer. A male proportion of around 83% and a mean age of approximately 55 years, ranging from roughly 23 to 79, were recorded for the dose-escalation cohort. Prior anti-PD-1, anti-PD-L1 or anti-CTLA-4 therapy was permitted, and 40% to 50% of dose-escalation patients had received checkpoint inhibitors. Partial responses occurred in three dose-escalation patients, of whom one had hepatocellular carcinoma and two had cutaneous melanoma. Peripheral TCRbeta sequencing aimed to test whether ivuxolimab altered TCR sequence diversity and caused clonal T-cell expansion. The paper describes the monotherapy dose-escalation part (N of about 52 patients) of the phase I trial of ivuxolimab.

Patients with autoimmune disease history or receiving systemic immunosuppression were excluded from the trial. Peripheral blood for TCR sequencing was drawn from every dose cohort at baseline, at cycle 4 day 1 and at cycle 7 day 1. Samples came from an open-label, multicenter, first-in-human phase I dose-escalation trial of ivuxolimab. Adults with locally advanced or metastatic melanoma, renal cell, hepatocellular, or head and neck squamous cell carcinoma were enrolled in the trial. Before TCR sequencing, CD4+ T cells and CD8+ T cells from peripheral blood were sorted into separate populations. Worth noting for this clone: Its antigen is not yet known. The sample holds no much larger clone one base away, and base qualities are not on file.

Broader findings and caveats from the paper: After ivuxolimab, CD8+ T cells had more expanded clones than CD4+ T cells on average. In the 0.1-3.0 mg/kg groups, partial responders were among the patients with the lowest normalized peripheral clonal expansion, particularly in CD8+ T cells. Clonal expansion of both CD4+ and CD8+ blood T cells was observed from baseline to week 6 at doses 0.1 to 3.0 mg/kg. Antigen specificity was not determined for the clonally expanded peripheral T cells. Low levels of normalized T-cell clonal expansion were also shown by some nonresponding patients.

For sequencing of the TCRbeta CDR3 region, genomic DNA was extracted from the sorted cells. TCRbeta CDR3 regions were sequenced using the immunoSEQ Assay. This is the immuneACCESS table as TCRdb keeps it, with only in-frame sequences that have V and J called. A part of the clones is gone; compared with another copy, unresolved V genes explain less than half, and the rest is unexplained. Across this sample there are approximately 90,000 clones, with roughly 89% seen only once. The top ten clonotypes cover roughly 1.4% of the sample. The CDR3 contains 15 residues, cysteine and phenylalanine counted. Just the 45-base CDR3 DNA is kept, in frame starting at base 1.

The sequence links TRBV21-1 to TRBJ2-7; the table calls TRBD2, which could not be checked here. TRBV21-1 is a recognized pseudogene. Material: CD4+ or CD8+ T cells sorted from blood, obtained in a trial of the OX40 agonist ivuxolimab. The TCR sequence derives from an adult with an advanced solid tumor such as melanoma, head and neck, liver or kidney cancer. This receptor carries the CDR3 CASSPSQGQGVLAHF. The nucleotide sequence reads TGTGCCAGCAGCCCCTCTCAAGGGCAGGGCGTTCTAGCGCACTTC.